A single sample is the source of the 24 T cell receptor beta chains below, sequenced in a study of blood T cells in healthy people across ages. Primers used in a second PCR of about 7 to 12 cycles were a sample-barcoded 5' primer and a J-beta primer mix. One entry per CDR3 protein, called by TCRdb with MiXCR from the 5' RACE reads. The sample lists 710,000 or so distinct CDR3 sequences; 32% were seen once. Sequencing was carried out using blood. The source is a woman of 80 years or more in good health.

This clonotype was found many times. V gene TRBV21-1 combines with J gene TRBJ2-1; the table names TRBD2, a call not compared with the DNA. TRBV21-1 constitutes a pseudogene. The CDR3 spans 15 residues. The CDR3 nucleotides read TGTGCCAGCAGCACCTTAGCGGGGGGGCGATCTGAGCAGTTCTTC. Translating gives CASSTLAGGRSEQFF.

This clonotype was counted at least ten times. The V and J genes are TRBV3-1 and TRBJ2-5, with unresolved D. CDR1 and CDR2 from the germline V gene are LGHDT and YNNKEL (reference sequence). This CDR3 has 10 residues. Between the trimmed V and J ends, which lost 8 bases and 1 base, there was a span of 2 bases. CDR3 coding DNA: TGTGCCAGCGCCCAAGAGACCCAGTACTTC. Translating it yields CASAQETQYF.

The table lists this clonotype with a few counts. V gene TRBV3-1 combines with J gene TRBJ2-3, with D perhaps matching TRBD1 (5 bases). Germline-derived CDR1 and CDR2 are LGHDT and YNNKEL (reference sequence). There are 15 residues in the CDR3. V lost 0 bases, J lost 4 bases, and 11 bases lay in between. CDR3 sequence reads: CASSQEGRGADTQYF. The CDR3 DNA is TGTGCCAGCAGCCAAGAGGGTAGGGGCGCAGATACGCAGTATTTT.

At least ten counts were recorded for this clonotype. The chain links TRBV4-2 to TRBJ2-3, with D tentatively TRBD1 or TRBD2 (7 bases each). Deletions cut 2 bases from V and 2 bases from J, with 23 bases between. The CDR3 sequence is 19 residues long. Germline V gene sequence: CDR1 LGHNA, CDR2 YNFKEQ. The CDR3 protein is CASSQTAGGRGTITDTQYF. For the CDR3, the DNA is TGTGCCAGCAGCCAAACGGCAGGGGGGCGGGGGACCATCACAGATACGCAGTATTTT.

This sequence joins TRBV6-1 and TRBJ1-1; D possibly corresponds to TRBD1 (6 bases). The CDR3 spans 14 residues. Trimming shortened V by 6 bases and J by 1 base, and 12 bases separated the two germline ends. CDR1 and CDR2 (germline): MNHNS, SASEGT. CDR3 loop: CASRGGLGNTEAFF. The CDR3 DNA reads TGTGCCAGCAGGGGGGGCTTAGGGAACACTGAAGCTTTCTTT.

The gene calls are TRBV3-1 and TRBJ2-3; unclear D gene. CDR1 LGHDT and CDR2 YNNKEL come from the germline V gene (reference sequence). CDR3 length: 16 residues. Deletions cut 2 bases from V and 2 bases from J, with 14 bases between. The DNA for the CDR3 is TGTGCCAGCAGCCAACGAGCAGCCCCTGTCACAGATACGCAGTATTTT. Its translation: CASSQRAAPVTDTQYF.

Note on this clonotype: This may be a read error, as it is one base from a much larger clone. The CDR3 nucleotides read TGTGCCAGCGGCGTAGGAAGCGGGGGGGCCTTGTCCCAGTACTTC. This translates into CASGVGSGGALSQYF. The chain joins TRBV9 to TRBJ2-5, with 10 positions matching TRBD2. The CDR3 sequence is 15 residues long. Germline V gene lookup returns CDR1 SGDLS and CDR2 YYNGEE.

The V call is TRBV2, the J call TRBJ2-7, with 9 bases fitting TRBD1. The V segment lost 6 bases and the J segment 2 bases; nucleotides outside the gene matches: 11. The CDR3 contains 16 residues. CDR1 SNHLY and CDR2 FYNNEI come from the germline V gene. CDR3 residues: CASRHKGGTGPYEQYF. Here the CDR3 DNA reads TGTGCCAGCAGGCACAAGGGGGGGACAGGGCCCTACGAGCAGTACTTC.

The J gene is TRBJ2-7, the V gene TRBV5-1; tentatively, D is TRBD1 or TRBD2 (7 bases each). The CDR3 is 14 amino acids. In germline, CDR1 is SGHRS, CDR2 YFSETQ. V was pared by 1 base and J by 6 bases, with 14 bases between. CDR3 coding DNA: TGCGCCAGCAGCTTGTTCCAGGGGGGGGGCGAGCAGTACTTC. The encoded protein is CASSLFQGGGEQYF.

This clonotype was observed a handful of times. The V call is TRBV5-1, the J call TRBJ1-4, with a tentative D call TRBD1 (5 bases). The CDR3 extends over 13 amino acids. Trimming pared 4 bases from V and 8 bases from J, leaving 12 bases between. In germline, CDR1 is SGHRS, CDR2 YFSETQ. The CDR3 DNA reads as TGCGCCAGCAGCGGGGACGGGTTCGAAAAACTGTTTTTT. This translates into CASSGDGFEKLFF. The variable domain in full, with the rest retrieved from reference TRBV5-1 and TRBJ1-4, is KAGVTQTPRYLIKTRGQQVTLSCSPISGHRSVSWYQQTPGQGLQFLFEYFSETQRNKGNFPGRFSGRQFSNSRSEMNVSTLELGDSALYLCASSGDGFEKLFFGSGTQLSVL.

The V gene is TRBV5-6, the J gene TRBJ2-1, with D possibly called TRBD1 or TRBD2 (5 bases each). The germline CDR1 and CDR2 sequences are SGHDT and YYEEEE. This CDR3 contains 17 residues. V dropped 5 bases and J dropped 3 bases, with 21 bases sitting between them. In DNA form, the CDR3 reads TGTGCCAGCAGTTCTGGGGACCGCTCTAACCTCTACAATGAGCAGTTCTTC. It is translated as CASSSGDRSNLYNEQFF.

In this sample, this clonotype turned up many times. The chain links TRBV15 to TRBJ1-2, with 7 bases identical to TRBD1. The CDR3 extends over 13 amino acids. Germline-derived CDR1 and CDR2 are LNHNV and YYDKDF (reference sequence). V lost 0 bases to trimming and J lost 13 bases; unmatched junction nucleotides: 8. CDR3 DNA sequence: TGTGCCACCAGCAGAGATTACGAGGGGGCGACCACCTTC. This gives the protein CATSRDYEGATTF. Combining the CDR3 with reference TRBV15 and TRBJ1-2 gives the whole variable domain DAMVIQNPRYQVTQFGKPVTLSCSQTLNHNVMYWYQQKSSQAPKLLFHYYDKDFNNEADTPDNFQSRRPNTSFCFLDIRSPGLGDTAMYLCATSRDYEGATTFGSGTRLTVV.

Comment on this clonotype: Germline and junction disagree at one end, which may indicate a read error. The rearrangement links TRBV6-5 to TRBJ1-1; TRBD1 matches at 7 bases. Germline CDR1 MNHEY, CDR2 SVGAGI. The CDR3 is 15 amino acids. The CDR3 spells CASSYTRQGNTEAFF. As DNA, the CDR3 is TGCGCCAGCAGTTATACCCGACAGGGAAACACTGAAGCTTTCTTT.

Details on this clonotype: A much larger clonotype is one base distant, so this may be a read error. The V call is TRBV7-2, the J call TRBJ2-1; TRBD2 matches 7 bases. Trimming cost V 4 bases and J 12 bases; bases outside gene matches: 9. The CDR3 is 13 residues long. Germline V gene data show CDR1 as SGHTA and CDR2 as FQGNSA. In DNA, the CDR3 is TGTACCAGCAGCTCAGAGTCCTGGGGGGGGCAGTTCTTC. Amino acid sequence: CTSSSESWGGQFF.

This clonotype occurred once. CDR3: CASRSTGRGDEQYF. The DNA for the CDR3 is TGTGCCAGCAGGTCGACAGGGAGAGGCGACGAGCAGTACTTC. This chain uses TRBV28 with TRBJ2-7, with 7 bases identical to TRBD1. The CDR3 totals 14 residues. CDR1 MDHEN and CDR2 SYDVKM come from the germline V gene. V lost 6 bases, J lost 5 bases, and 10 bases stayed unmatched.

This clonotype was recorded at least ten times. A read error may account for a junction end that differs from germline. V is TRBV28 and J is TRBJ1-2, with D perhaps matching TRBD1 (5 bases). This CDR3 has 14 residues. Germline V gives CDR1 MDHEN, CDR2 SYDVKM. In DNA, the CDR3 is TGCGCCAGCAGCCTCGGAGGGGTTAACTATGGCTACACCTTC. This encodes CASSLGGVNYGYTF.

Ten or more counts support this clonotype. The chain couples TRBV20-1 to TRBJ2-2; 8 nucleotides align to TRBD1. The V gene end was trimmed by 3 bases and the J gene end by 0 bases; junction bases not matched to a gene: 6. Looked up from germline, CDR1 is DFQATT and CDR2 is SNEGSKA (reference sequence). This CDR3 is 16 amino acids long. The CDR3 nucleotides are TGCAGTGCTAGGGACAGGGTTAGGACGAACACCGGGGAGCTGTTTTTT. It is translated as CSARDRVRTNTGELFF.

This clonotype appeared many times. The chain couples TRBV5-1 to TRBJ2-3; 12 nucleotides align to TRBD2. The V gene's germline CDR1 is SGHRS and CDR2 YFSETQ. Trimming took 1 base from V and 5 from J; bases not matched to a gene: 14. There are 19 residues in the CDR3. The chain's CDR3 is CASSLFPPGLAGGGDTQYF. The CDR3 region has the DNA TGCGCCAGCAGCTTGTTCCCGCCGGGACTAGCGGGTGGTGGAGATACGCAGTATTTT.

This clonotype was picked up many times. J is TRBJ2-1 and V is TRBV18; D is ambiguous. The CDR3 has 15 amino acids. Trimming removed 6 bases from V and 0 bases from J, with 12 bases in between. Germline assignment: CDR1 KGHSH and CDR2 LQKENI. The CDR3 loop reads CASSTLRSSYNEQFF. The CDR3 DNA reads as TGTGCCAGCTCTACCTTGAGGAGCTCCTACAATGAGCAGTTCTTC. Complete variable domain (other parts from reference TRBV18 and TRBJ2-1): NAGVMQNPRHLVRRRGQEARLRCSPMKGHSHVYWYRQLPEEGLKFMVYLQKENIIDESGMPKERFSAEFPKEGPSILRIQQVVRGDSAAYFCASSTLRSSYNEQFFGPGTRLTVL.

The chain links TRBV4-2 to TRBJ2-3; 8 nucleotides match TRBD2. Germline CDR1 is LGHNA and CDR2 is YNFKEQ. This CDR3 contains 15 residues. Trimming removed 1 base from V and 6 bases from J; junction bases left unmatched: 6. CDR3 nucleotide sequence: TGTGCCAGCAGCCAAGGGGCCGGGGGGGTCGATACGCAGTATTTT. Translated: CASSQGAGGVDTQYF.

This clonotype was counted between two and nine times. The chain joins TRBV6-2 or TRBV6-3 to TRBJ1-1; D call uncertain. Germline CDR1 and CDR2: MNHEY and SVGEGT. V was clipped by 6 bases and J by 1 base, with 18 bases between them. The CDR3 is 16 residues long. The CDR3 DNA reads as TGTGCCAGCAGACGGAGTGACCGTGGGTGGAACACTGAAGCTTTCTTT. Amino acid sequence: CASRRSDRGWNTEAFF.

The chain recombines TRBV25-1 with TRBJ1-4, with a possible D match to TRBD1 (6 bases). Deletions cut 3 bases from V and 10 bases from J, with 24 bases between. The CDR3 consists of 17 residues. CDR1 and CDR2 from the germline V gene are MGHDK and SYGVNS. CDR3 amino acids: CASSDPPLRGAQGKLFF. DNA for the CDR3: TGTGCCAGCAGTGATCCCCCATTGCGGGGGGCGCAGGGAAAACTGTTTTTT. Looking up the rest from reference TRBV25-1 and TRBJ1-4 gives the full variable domain: EADIYQTPRYLVIGTGKKITLECSQTMGHDKMYWYQQDPGMELHLIHYSYGVNSTEKGDLSSESTVSRIRTEHFPLTLESARPSHTSQYLCASSDPPLRGAQGKLFFGSGTQLSVL.

This clonotype was observed at least ten times. The V and J genes are TRBV3-1 and TRBJ2-5, with TRBD2 identical over 9 bases. Germline CDR1 and CDR2: LGHDT and YNNKEL (reference sequence). This CDR3 region has 17 residues. V shed 3 bases, J shed 4 bases, and the junction held 12 bases outside the gene matches. The CDR3 loop is CASSQARGGGIGETQYF. For the CDR3, the DNA is TGTGCCAGCAGCCAGGCGCGCGGGGGGGGCATCGGAGAGACCCAGTACTTC.

The V gene is TRBV27, the J gene TRBJ1-2; D is undetermined. This CDR3 is 12 amino acids long. Germline V lookup: CDR1 MNHEY, CDR2 SMNVEV (reference sequence). V lost 5 bases to trimming and J lost 8 bases, with 12 bases between them. CDR3 sequence (DNA): TGTGCCAGCAGTCCCCCCGCGGGAGGCTACACCTTC. Amino acids: CASSPPAGGYTF.